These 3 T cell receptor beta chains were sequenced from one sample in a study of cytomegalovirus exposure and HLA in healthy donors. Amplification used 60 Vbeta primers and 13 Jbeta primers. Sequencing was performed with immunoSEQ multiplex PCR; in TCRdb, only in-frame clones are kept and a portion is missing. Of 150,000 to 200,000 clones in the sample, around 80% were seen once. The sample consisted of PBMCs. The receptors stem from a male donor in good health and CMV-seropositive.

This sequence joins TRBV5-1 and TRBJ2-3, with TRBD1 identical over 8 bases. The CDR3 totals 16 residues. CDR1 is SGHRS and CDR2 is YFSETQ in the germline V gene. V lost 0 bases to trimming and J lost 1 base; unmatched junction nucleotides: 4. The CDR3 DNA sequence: TGCGCCAGCAGCTTGGAACAGGGGGAGCGCACAGATACGCAGTATTTT. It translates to CASSLEQGERTDTQYF.

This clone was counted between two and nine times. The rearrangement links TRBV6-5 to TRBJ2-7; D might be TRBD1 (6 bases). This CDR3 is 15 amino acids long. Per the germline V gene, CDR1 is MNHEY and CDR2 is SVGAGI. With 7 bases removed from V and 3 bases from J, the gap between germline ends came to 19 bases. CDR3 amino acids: CASNGVATGVYEQYF. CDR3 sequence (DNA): TGTGCCAGCAACGGTGTGGCGACAGGCGTCTACGAGCAGTACTTC.

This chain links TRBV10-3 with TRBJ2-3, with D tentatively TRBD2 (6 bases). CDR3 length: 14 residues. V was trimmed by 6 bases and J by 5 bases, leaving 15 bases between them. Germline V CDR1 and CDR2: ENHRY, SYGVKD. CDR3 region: CAIRGLQERDTQYF. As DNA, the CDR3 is TGTGCCATCAGGGGACTCCAGGAAAGAGATACGCAGTATTTT.